This T cell receptor beta chain was recorded in a study of identical twins. General study results and limits: In cord blood, abundant beta clonotypes had fewer insertions; memory showed no trend.

With V trimmed by 7 bases and J by 4 bases, 8 bases remained unmatched. CDR1 is PRHDT and CDR2 is FYEKMQ in the germline V gene (reference sequence). This CDR3 comprises 15 residues. About this clonotype: The antigen is undetermined.

TCRdb redid the calling of the 5' RACE reads with MiXCR, one entry per CDR3 protein. The sample has 540,000 or so distinct CDR3 sequences, about 20% seen once. This same sample was also part of a study on yellow fever vaccine responses in identical twins.

Sequencing input: CD4+ T cells sorted from blood. V and J are TRBV13 and TRBJ2-2; 8 positions agree with TRBD2. The sequence was obtained from a woman between 18 and 29 years old in good health. The CDR3 loop is CASKPGTRGTGELFF. DNA of the CDR3: TGTGCCAGCAAACCTGGGACTAGGGGCACCGGGGAGCTGTTTTTT.